This is a list of T cell receptor beta chains from one sample in a study of blood T cell repertoires in COVID-19. Repertoires were generated with immunoSEQ multiplex PCR, while TCRdb's copy carries only in-frame clones and drops some. In the table there are about 170,000 clones, over 70% of which are singletons. The sample comprised peripheral blood. The receptors here all came from a woman in her 70s who had recovered from COVID-19. CDR3s include the opening cysteine and the closing phenylalanine or tryptophan. Fields, in order: D gene, J gene, clone size, V gene, CDR3 DNA, CDR3 protein. A D gene is named only where the DNA matches it firmly. Clone sizes are given selectively: once, few, many, or a class where the clone is expanded.

D: -; J: TRBJ1-5; size: -; V: TRBV5-4; DNA: TGTGCCAGCAGCCGTGGGGGGTCCCTGGAGCCCCAGCATTTT; CDR3: CASSRGGSLEPQHF
D: TRBD1; J: TRBJ1-1; size: few; V: TRBV6-6; DNA: TGTGCCAGCAGTTACCGGGGGACAGGCGCTGAAGCTTTCTTT; CDR3: CASSYRGTGAEAFF
D: -; J: TRBJ1-4; size: -; V: TRBV6-5; DNA: TGTGCCAGCAGACGGGGGTCTAATGAAAAACTGTTTTTT; CDR3: CASRRGSNEKLFF
D: -; J: TRBJ2-3; size: -; V: TRBV5-8; DNA: TGTGCCAGCAGCTGGGGACAACGTGGCACAGATACGCAGTATTTT; CDR3: CASSWGQRGTDTQYF
D: -; J: TRBJ1-1; size: -; V: TRBV7-8; DNA: TGTGCCAGCAGCTTAGCTGGAGGGGAAACTGAAGCTTTCTTT; CDR3: CASSLAGGETEAFF
D: -; J: TRBJ2-7; size: -; V: TRBV5-4; DNA: TGTGCCAGCAGCTTGGGGGCAGACTACGAGCAGTACTTC; CDR3: CASSLGADYEQYF
D: -; J: TRBJ1-3; size: -; V: TRBV7-9; DNA: TGTGCCAGCAGCCACTCATCCGGGTTTAACACCATATATTTT; CDR3: CASSHSSGFNTIYF
D: TRBD1; J: TRBJ2-7; size: -; V: TRBV29-1; DNA: TGCAGCGACCCCCCCGGGACAGGGACCCACGAGCAGTACTTC; CDR3: CSDPPGTGTHEQYF
D: -; J: TRBJ2-3; size: -; V: TRBV3-1/TRBV3-2; DNA: TGTGCCAGCAGCCATCGGCTAGTGGCCGATACGCAGTATTTT; CDR3: CASSHRLVADTQYF
D: -; J: TRBJ2-4; size: few; V: TRBV2; DNA: TGTGCCAGCAGTGAAACCCACGGGGTATGGTACTTC; CDR3: CASSETHGVWYF
D: TRBD1; J: TRBJ1-1; size: -; V: TRBV7-8; DNA: TGTGCCAGCAGCCCCGACAGGGGCGCTGAAGCTTTCTTT; CDR3: CASSPDRGAEAFF
D: -; J: TRBJ2-2; size: many; V: TRBV27; DNA: TGTGCCAGCAGTTTATACGGGGGGCTCGGGGAGCTGTTTTTT; CDR3: CASSLYGGLGELFF